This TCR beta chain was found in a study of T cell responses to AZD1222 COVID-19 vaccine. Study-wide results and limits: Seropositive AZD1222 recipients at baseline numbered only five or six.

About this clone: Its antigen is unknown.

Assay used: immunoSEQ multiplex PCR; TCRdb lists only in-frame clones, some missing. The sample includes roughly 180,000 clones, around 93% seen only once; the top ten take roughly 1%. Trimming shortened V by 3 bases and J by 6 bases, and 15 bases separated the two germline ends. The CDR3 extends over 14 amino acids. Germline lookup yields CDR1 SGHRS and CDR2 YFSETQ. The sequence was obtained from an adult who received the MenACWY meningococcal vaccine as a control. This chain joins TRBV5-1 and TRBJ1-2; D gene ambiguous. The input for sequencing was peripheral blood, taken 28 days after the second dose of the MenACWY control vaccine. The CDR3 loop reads CASSWTDGGDGYTF. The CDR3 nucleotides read TGCGCCAGCAGCTGGACTGACGGTGGCGATGGCTACACCTTC.